This entry is about one T cell receptor beta chain. Germline-derived CDR1 and CDR2 are MDHEN and SYDVKM. This CDR3 is 14 amino acids long. Trimming pared 7 bases from V and 0 bases from J, leaving 13 bases between. This sample stems from a study of blood T cell repertoires in COVID-19. The overall study: From the United States, Italy and Spain came samples of acute and convalescent COVID-19. From T cells, B-cell-depleted T cells, or PBMCs came the material, which was cDNA or gDNA.

Per the original methods: The authors estimated nucleated cell counts from reference gene primer amplification. Some clones are missing from TCRdb's copy, which holds only in-frame ones; the method was immunoSEQ multiplex PCR. That table supplies the V and J calls and clone size; D and trimming were determined from the DNA. The sample shows 53,000 or so clones, approximately 91% of them seen only once. The specimen was peripheral blood. This rearrangement joins TRBV28 to TRBJ2-7, with TRBD1 as a possible D gene (5 bases). The clonotype was recovered from a human donor in a cohort sampled during active COVID-19. This chain's CDR3 is CASNRNPNSYEQYF. CDR3 coding DNA: TGTGCCAGCAACAGGAATCCAAACTCCTACGAGCAGTACTTC. Looking up the rest from reference TRBV28 and TRBJ2-7 gives the full variable domain: DVKVTQSSRYLVKRTGEKVFLECVQDMDHENMFWYRQDPGLGLRLIYFSYDVKMKEKGDIPEGYSVSREKKERFSLILESASTNQTSMYLCASNRNPNSYEQYFGPGTRLTVT.